This T cell receptor (beta chain) derives from a study of tumor and adjacent non-tumor tissue in lung cancer. On the study more broadly: Stage I to III disease affected roughly 10 men and 5 women aged roughly 31 to 76. Study results and caveats: Tumor repertoires had a smaller top 100 clone share than normal lung.

A modified ARM-PCR protocol with three rounds of nested PCR amplified TCRbeta. Via MiXCR, TCRdb re-called the multiplex PCR reads, giving one row per CDR3 protein. The repertoire holds about 120,000 distinct CDR3 sequences, with about 80% as singletons. The template was RNA from unsorted bulk tissue. Between August and November 2014, newly diagnosed, chemotherapy-naive lung cancer patients underwent thoracic surgery in China. Turning to this clonotype: Its antigen is not identified. Given the absence of the conserved phenylalanine or tryptophan at the CDR3 end, a read error is likely.

CDR3 length: 13 amino acids. Germline V gene lookup returns CDR1 MNHNS and CDR2 SASEGT. V gene TRBV6-1 combines with J gene TRBJ2-6; no firm D call. This receptor was taken from a man between 65 and 85 years old with non-small cell lung cancer. Material: lung tumor tissue. The CDR3 DNA reads as TGTGCCAGCGGGCACTCTGCGGCCAACGTCCTGACTCTC. Translated: CASGHSAANVLTL.